Below, 6 T cell receptor beta chains from the same sample are listed, as sequenced in a study of PD-1 blockade in classical Hodgkin lymphoma. Here immunoSEQ multiplex PCR was the method, and the copy in TCRdb shows in-frame clones only, minus some. The sample holds about 2,800 clones, less than 80% seen once. After autologous stem cell transplantation all patients relapsed, and prior brentuximab vedotin exposure differed between cohorts. CD8+ T cells were isolated from thawed PBMCs by magnetic negative selection. Sample: CD8+ T cells from blood, taken at baseline. These receptors all stem from a human donor with classical Hodgkin lymphoma.

This chain connects TRBV7-6 to TRBJ2-1; the match to TRBD2 covers 11 bases. The germline gives CDR1 SGHVS, CDR2 FNYEAQ. This CDR3 is built from 15 residues. The junction had 5 bases not matched to a gene; V was cut back by 3 bases and J by 7 bases. DNA for the CDR3: TGTGCCAGCAGCTTTAGCGGGGGGGCCGGGAATGAGCAGTTCTTC. It codes for CASSFSGGAGNEQFF.

In this sample, this clone turned up a few times. The chain recombines TRBV4-3 with TRBJ1-2; possibly TRBD1 for D (6 bases). CDR3 size: 17 residues. V was clipped by 1 base and J by 2 bases, with 17 bases between them. Germline V gene lookup returns CDR1 LGHNA and CDR2 YSLEER. The DNA for the CDR3 is TGCGCCAGCAGCCAAGGCGTTTGGGGGGGCGCCAACTATGGCTACACCTTC. It translates to CASSQGVWGGANYGYTF.

The chain combines TRBV6-5 with TRBJ1-1, with TRBD1 identical over 7 bases. The CDR3 spans 14 residues. Germline lookup yields CDR1 MNHEY and CDR2 SVGAGI. The J segment lost 5 bases and the V segment lost 2 bases, leaving 5 bases of the junction unmatched. The CDR3 spells CASSYGDRATEAFF. CDR3 DNA: TGTGCCAGCAGTTACGGAGACAGGGCTACTGAAGCTTTCTTT.

The CDR3 sequence is CASSLAGLEQYF. CDR3 nucleotides: TGTGCCAGCAGCTTGGCAGGACTTGAGCAGTACTTC. The rearrangement links TRBV5-8 to TRBJ2-7; possible D gene TRBD2, 5 bases. This CDR3 comprises 12 residues. From germline, CDR1 is SGHTS and CDR2 YDEGEE. V gave up 0 bases and J gave up 7 bases, with 8 bases separating them.

In this sample, this clone turned up a few times. This chain connects TRBV27 to TRBJ2-2; TRBD2 agrees at 8 bases. The V and J ends lost 11 bases and 4 bases, in that order; junction bases with no gene match: 9. Germline CDR1 reads MNHEY; CDR2 reads SMNVEV (reference sequence). The CDR3 is made up of 14 amino acids. The CDR3 spells CAHGRGGPTGELFF. As DNA, the CDR3 is TGTGCCCACGGGAGGGGAGGCCCCACCGGGGAGCTGTTTTTT.

In its sample, this clone was seen a few times. The genes are TRBV7-9 and TRBJ2-7; TRBD1 agrees at 7 bases. Germline V lookup: CDR1 SEHNR, CDR2 FQNEAQ (reference sequence). The CDR3 extends over 11 amino acids. The chain's CDR3 is CAHRDSYEQYF. The CDR3 DNA reads TGTGCGCACAGGGACAGCTACGAGCAGTACTTC.